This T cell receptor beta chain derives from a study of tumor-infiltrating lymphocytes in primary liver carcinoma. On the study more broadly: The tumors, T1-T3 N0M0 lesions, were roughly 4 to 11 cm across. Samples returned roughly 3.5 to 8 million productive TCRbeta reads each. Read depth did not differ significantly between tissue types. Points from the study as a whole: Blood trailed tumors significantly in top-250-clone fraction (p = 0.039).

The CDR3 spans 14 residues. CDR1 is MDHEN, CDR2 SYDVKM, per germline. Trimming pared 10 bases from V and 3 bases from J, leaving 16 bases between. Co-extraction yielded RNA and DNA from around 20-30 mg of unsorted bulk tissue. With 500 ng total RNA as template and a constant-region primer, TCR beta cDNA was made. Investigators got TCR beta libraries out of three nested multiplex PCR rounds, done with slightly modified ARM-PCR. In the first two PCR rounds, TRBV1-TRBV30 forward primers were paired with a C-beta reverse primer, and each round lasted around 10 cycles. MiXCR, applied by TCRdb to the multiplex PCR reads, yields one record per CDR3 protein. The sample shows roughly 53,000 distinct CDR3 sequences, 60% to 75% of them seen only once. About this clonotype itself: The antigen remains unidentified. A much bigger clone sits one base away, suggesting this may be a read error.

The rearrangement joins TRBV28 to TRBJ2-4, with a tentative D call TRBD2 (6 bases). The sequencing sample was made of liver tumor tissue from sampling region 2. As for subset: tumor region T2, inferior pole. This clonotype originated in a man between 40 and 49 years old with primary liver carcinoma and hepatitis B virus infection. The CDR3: CANTGRLGKNIQYF. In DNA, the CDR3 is TGTGCCAACACTGGGAGGTTAGGCAAAAACATTCAGTACTTC.